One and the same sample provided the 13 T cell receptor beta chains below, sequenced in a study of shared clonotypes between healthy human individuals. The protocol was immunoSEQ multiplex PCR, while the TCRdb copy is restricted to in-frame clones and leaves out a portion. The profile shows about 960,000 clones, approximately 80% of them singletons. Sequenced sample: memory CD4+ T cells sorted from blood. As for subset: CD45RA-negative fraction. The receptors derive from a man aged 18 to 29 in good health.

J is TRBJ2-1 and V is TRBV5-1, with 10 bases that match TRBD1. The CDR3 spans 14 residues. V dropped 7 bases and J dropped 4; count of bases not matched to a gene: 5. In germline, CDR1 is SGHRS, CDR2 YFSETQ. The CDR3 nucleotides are TGCGCCAGCCACCGGGACAGGGGTTACAATGAGCAGTTCTTC. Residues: CASHRDRGYNEQFF.

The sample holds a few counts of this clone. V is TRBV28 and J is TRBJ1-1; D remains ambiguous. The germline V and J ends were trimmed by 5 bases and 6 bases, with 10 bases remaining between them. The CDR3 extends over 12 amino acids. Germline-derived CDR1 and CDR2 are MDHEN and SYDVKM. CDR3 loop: CASSGLRAEAFF. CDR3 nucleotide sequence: TGTGCCAGCAGTGGACTTAGGGCTGAAGCTTTCTTT.

CDR3 nucleotides: TGTGCCACCAGCAGAGATCTCTTGGGGAGCGGCTACACCTTC. This sequence encodes CATSRDLLGSGYTF. This sequence joins TRBV15 and TRBJ1-2, with D hard to call. Trimming removed 0 bases at V and 8 bases at J, with 13 bases between. CDR1 is LNHNV and CDR2 is YYDKDF in the germline V gene (reference sequence). This CDR3 region has 14 residues.

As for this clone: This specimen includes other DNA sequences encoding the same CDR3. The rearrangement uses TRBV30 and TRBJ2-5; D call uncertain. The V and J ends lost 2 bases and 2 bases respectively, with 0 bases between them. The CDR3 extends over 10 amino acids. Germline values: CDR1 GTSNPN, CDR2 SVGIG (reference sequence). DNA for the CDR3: TGTGCCTGGAGTCAAGAGACCCAGTACTTC. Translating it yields CAWSQETQYF. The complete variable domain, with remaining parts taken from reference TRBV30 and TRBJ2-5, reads SQTIHQWPATLVQPVGSPLSLECTVEGTSNPNLYWYRQAAGRGLQLLFYSVGIGQISSEVPQNLSASRPQDRQFILSSKKLLLSDSGFYLCAWSQETQYFGPGTRLLVL.

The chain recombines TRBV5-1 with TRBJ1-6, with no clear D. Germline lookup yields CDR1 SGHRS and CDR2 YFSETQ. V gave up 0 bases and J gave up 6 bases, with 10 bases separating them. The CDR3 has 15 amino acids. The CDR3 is CASSLEGSRNSPLHF. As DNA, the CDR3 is TGCGCCAGCAGCTTGGAAGGGAGTCGTAATTCACCCCTCCACTTT.

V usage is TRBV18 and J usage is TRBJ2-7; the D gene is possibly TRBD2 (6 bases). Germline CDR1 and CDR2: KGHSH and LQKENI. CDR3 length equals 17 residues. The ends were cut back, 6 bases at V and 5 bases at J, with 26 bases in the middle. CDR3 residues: CASSQQKPSVVGDEQYF. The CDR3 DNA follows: TGTGCCAGCTCGCAACAGAAACCTAGCGTAGTTGGGGACGAGCAGTACTTC.

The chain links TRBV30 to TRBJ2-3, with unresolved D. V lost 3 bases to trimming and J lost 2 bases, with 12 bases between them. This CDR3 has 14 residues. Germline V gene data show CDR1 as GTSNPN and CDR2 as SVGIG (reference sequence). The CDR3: CAWSPPTHTDTQYF. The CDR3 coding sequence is TGTGCCTGGAGCCCCCCCACCCACACAGATACGCAGTATTTT.

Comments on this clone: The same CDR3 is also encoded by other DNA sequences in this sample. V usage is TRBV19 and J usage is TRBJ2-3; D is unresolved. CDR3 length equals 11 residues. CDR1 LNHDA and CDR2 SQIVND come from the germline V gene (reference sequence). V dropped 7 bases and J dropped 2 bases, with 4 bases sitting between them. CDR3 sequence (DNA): TGTGCCAGTACTAACACAGATACGCAGTATTTT. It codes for CASTNTDTQYF.

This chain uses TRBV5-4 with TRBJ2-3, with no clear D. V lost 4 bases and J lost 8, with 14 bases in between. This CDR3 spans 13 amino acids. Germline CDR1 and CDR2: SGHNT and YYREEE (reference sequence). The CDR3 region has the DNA TGTGCCAGCAGCCTCCAGGACGGCGTTACGCAGTATTTT. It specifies CASSLQDGVTQYF.

DNA of the CDR3: TGCGCCAGCAGCGCGGACGGATCTAGCAATCAGCCCCAGCATTTT. Encoded protein: CASSADGSSNQPQHF. This rearrangement joins TRBV5-1 to TRBJ1-5; the D is unclear. The CDR3 sequence is 15 residues long. V lost 4 bases, J lost 0 bases, and 11 bases lay in between. CDR1 is SGHRS and CDR2 is YFSETQ in the germline V gene.

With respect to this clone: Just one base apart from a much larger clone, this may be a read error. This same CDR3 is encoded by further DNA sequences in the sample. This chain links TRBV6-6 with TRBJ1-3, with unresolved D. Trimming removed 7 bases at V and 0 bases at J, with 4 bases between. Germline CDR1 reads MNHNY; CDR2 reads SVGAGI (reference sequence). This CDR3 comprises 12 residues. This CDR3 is CASTPSGNTIYF. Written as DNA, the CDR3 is TGTGCCAGCACCCCCTCTGGAAACACCATATATTTT.

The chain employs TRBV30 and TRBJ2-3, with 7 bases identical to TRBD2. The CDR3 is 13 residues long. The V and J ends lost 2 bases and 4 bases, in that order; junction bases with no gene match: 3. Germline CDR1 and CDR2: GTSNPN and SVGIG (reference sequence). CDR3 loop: CAWSRRESDTQYF. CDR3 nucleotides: TGTGCCTGGAGTCGGCGGGAGTCAGATACGCAGTATTTT.

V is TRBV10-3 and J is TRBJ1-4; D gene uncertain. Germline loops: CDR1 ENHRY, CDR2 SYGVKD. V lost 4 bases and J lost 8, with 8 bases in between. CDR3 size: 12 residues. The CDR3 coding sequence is TGTGCCATCAGTGGGGGTAACGAAAAACTGTTTTTT. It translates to CAISGGNEKLFF.